The entry below gives a single T cell receptor (beta chain) sequence along with its context. The antigen remains unidentified. Between the trimmed V and J ends, which lost 4 bases and 0 bases, there was a span of 9 bases. Per the germline V gene, CDR1 is SQVTM and CDR2 is ANQGSEA. This CDR3 has 13 residues. The PCR had 60 Vbeta and 13 Jbeta primers. Sequencing was performed with immunoSEQ multiplex PCR; in TCRdb, only in-frame clones are kept and a portion is missing. The sample has over 110,000 clones; roughly three quarters are singletons. These data come from a study of cytomegalovirus exposure and HLA in healthy donors. Overall study context: HLA-typed donors contributed some 85 million unique TCRs, which were held in an early data release.

General study points: The study designated about 160 TCR beta chains cytomegalovirus-associated. By HLA locus, TCR association rates varied in a later analysis, with DRB1 showing the most and HLA-C the fewest.

V is TRBV29-1 and J is TRBJ1-1; D ambiguous. The material sequenced was PBMCs. The receptor was derived from a young man in good health and CMV-seronegative. CDR3: CSVAAGVNTEAFF. The CDR3 region has the DNA TGCAGCGTTGCAGCGGGAGTGAACACTGAAGCTTTCTTT.